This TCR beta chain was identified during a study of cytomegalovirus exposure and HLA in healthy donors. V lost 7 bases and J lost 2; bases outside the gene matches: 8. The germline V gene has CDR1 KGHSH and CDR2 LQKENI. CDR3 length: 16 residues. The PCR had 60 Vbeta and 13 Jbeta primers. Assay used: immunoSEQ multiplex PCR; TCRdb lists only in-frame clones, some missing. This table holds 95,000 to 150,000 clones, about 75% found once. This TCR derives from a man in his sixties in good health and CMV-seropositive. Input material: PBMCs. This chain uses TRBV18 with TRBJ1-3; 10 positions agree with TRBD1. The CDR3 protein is CASFGTGEGPGNTIYF. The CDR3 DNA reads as TGTGCCAGCTTCGGGACAGGGGAAGGCCCTGGAAACACCATATATTTT.